The 21 T cell receptor beta chains reported below all come from one sample, sequenced in a study of T-cell memory formation after mild COVID-19. In TCRdb, the 5' RACE reads were re-called with MiXCR into one record per CDR3 protein. The sample records some 100,000 distinct CDR3 sequences, around 10% being singletons. Sequencing was performed on PBMCs or a T cell subset sorted from them (not recorded which). These receptors came from a young man who had mild COVID-19 (a few samples of this study predate the infection). Cell type and time point are not known.

This clonotype was counted only a few times. The rearrangement uses TRBV6-6 and TRBJ2-4; D call uncertain. Germline values: CDR1 MNHNY, CDR2 SVGAGI (reference sequence). Trimming cost V 0 bases and J 6 bases, with 9 bases left between them. The CDR3 runs 14 residues. CDR3 sequence: CASSYSDFPNIQYF. DNA of the CDR3: TGTGCCAGCAGTTACTCGGATTTCCCAAACATTCAGTACTTC.

This clonotype has just a few counts. The V and J genes are TRBV23-1 and TRBJ2-7; D gene ambiguous. TRBV23-1 qualifies as an ORF whose function is uncertain. V lost 7 bases and J lost 3, with 7 bases in between. The CDR3 sequence is 11 residues long. The CDR3 is CASTPIYEQYV. CDR3 nucleotide sequence: TGCGCCAGCACCCCGATCTACGAGCAGTACGTC.

This clonotype was counted between two and nine times. The rearrangement joins TRBV9 to TRBJ2-3; D is unclear. The CDR3 contains 13 residues. Trimming took off 1 base at V and 1 base at J, with 4 bases between the two ends. CDR1 is SGDLS and CDR2 is YYNGEE in the germline V gene. This CDR3 is CASSVSGTDTQYF. In DNA, the CDR3 is TGTGCCAGCAGCGTAAGTGGCACAGATACGCAGTATTTT. Combining the CDR3 with reference TRBV9 and TRBJ2-3 gives the whole variable domain DSGVTQTPKHLITATGQRVTLRCSPRSGDLSVYWYQQSLDQGLQFLIQYYNGEERAKGNILERFSAQQFPDLHSELNLSSLELGDSALYFCASSVSGTDTQYFGPGTRLTVL.

J is TRBJ2-1 and V is TRBV7-9; D is possibly TRBD2 (5 bases). The germline V and J ends were trimmed by 6 bases and 7 bases, with 13 bases remaining between them. This CDR3 has 13 amino acids. Germline V gene sequence: CDR1 SEHNR, CDR2 FQNEAQ (reference sequence). In DNA, the CDR3 is TGTGCCAGCAGGGGCGGCGGGCAGAATGAGCAGTTCTTC. Protein product: CASRGGGQNEQFF. Full variable domain (missing parts from reference TRBV7-9 and TRBJ2-1): DTGVSQNPRHKITKRGQNVTFRCDPISEHNRLYWYRQTLGQGPEFLTYFQNEAQLEKSRLLSDRFSAERPKGSFSTLEIQRTEQGDSAMYLCASRGGGQNEQFFGPGTRLTVL.

The chain couples TRBV28 to TRBJ2-7, with no clear D. Germline V gene data show CDR1 as MDHEN and CDR2 as SYDVKM. Between the trimmed V and J ends, which lost 1 base and 1 base, there was a span of 8 bases. This CDR3 contains 14 residues. Written as DNA, the CDR3 is TGTGCCAGCAGTTTATTTTCGGGTTCCTACGAGCAGTACTTC. It codes for CASSLFSGSYEQYF.

This clonotype was found a few times. The chain links TRBV28 to TRBJ1-4; unclear D gene. The CDR3 has 15 amino acids. The germline gives CDR1 MDHEN, CDR2 SYDVKM. Trimming shortened V by 4 bases and J by 0 bases, and 9 bases separated the two germline ends. CDR3 bases: TGTGCCAGCAGTTCCCTGACGGCAACTAATGAAAAACTGTTTTTT. Translated, it gives CASSSLTATNEKLFF.

The chain uses TRBV7-9 and TRBJ1-1; no firm D call. Per the germline V gene, CDR1 is SEHNR and CDR2 is FQNEAQ (reference sequence). Trimming took 1 base from V and 4 from J, leaving 13 bases between them. CDR3 length: 15 residues. The CDR3 region has the DNA TGTGCCAGCAGCTTAGGCTGGGGTGAGGCCACTGAAGCTTTCTTT. This codes for CASSLGWGEATEAFF.

The chain has TRBV4-1 and TRBJ1-5; 7 bases are shared with TRBD1. CDR3 length equals 15 residues. With V trimmed by 4 bases and J by 9 bases, 12 bases remained unmatched. Germline CDR1 and CDR2: MGHRA and YSYEKL. CDR3 sequence: CASSLQPTGWGPQHF. CDR3 DNA: TGCGCCAGCAGCCTCCAACCGACAGGGTGGGGGCCCCAGCATTTT.

The V and J genes are TRBV6-5 and TRBJ1-1; a weak D match, TRBD1 (5 bases). The V end lost 0 bases, the J end lost 4 bases, and 9 bases lay between the germline ends. The CDR3 extends over 14 amino acids. Germline-derived CDR1 and CDR2 are MNHEY and SVGAGI. The CDR3 DNA follows: TGTGCCAGCAGTTACTCGCAGGGAGGCACTGAAGCTTTCTTT. Its protein product is CASSYSQGGTEAFF.

The chain recombines TRBV7-2 with TRBJ2-2; tentative D call: TRBD1 (5 bases). The CDR3 has 13 amino acids. The V gene's germline CDR1 is SGHTA and CDR2 FQGNSA. Trimming took off 5 bases at V and 7 bases at J, with 11 bases between the two ends. CDR3 DNA: TGTGCCAGCAGCGCAAGACAGAGCGGGGAGCTGTTTTTT. This translates into CASSARQSGELFF.

The rearrangement uses TRBV10-3 and TRBJ2-7; 7 nucleotides line up with TRBD1. The CDR3 covers 12 residues. J lost 7 bases, V lost 6 bases, and 6 bases had no gene match. Germline-derived CDR1 and CDR2 are ENHRY and SYGVKD. CDR3 sequence: CAISEGAREQYF. The CDR3 DNA reads TGTGCCATCAGCGAGGGGGCTCGGGAGCAGTACTTC.

This rearrangement joins TRBV6-1 to TRBJ2-7; D might be TRBD2 (6 bases). Germline V CDR1 and CDR2: MNHNS, SASEGT. This CDR3 is built from 15 residues. Trimming stripped 5 bases from V and 0 bases from J, with 14 bases between. CDR3 sequence: CASSFPDGSSYEQYF. CDR3 nucleotide sequence: TGTGCCAGCAGTTTTCCAGACGGGAGCTCCTACGAGCAGTACTTC.

This clonotype was recorded at least ten times. This chain connects TRBV7-2 to TRBJ1-1; the D gene is possibly TRBD1 (6 bases). The germline V gene has CDR1 SGHTA and CDR2 FQGNSA. CDR3 length: 15 amino acids. The V end was cut by 5 bases, the J end by 4 bases, with 17 bases between. The CDR3 DNA sequence: TGTGCCAGCAGCCTGATTGGGGGCCCGGGCACTGAAGCTTTCTTT. Protein product: CASSLIGGPGTEAFF. The variable domain in full, with the rest retrieved from reference TRBV7-2 and TRBJ1-1, is GAGVSQSPSNKVTEKGKDVELRCDPISGHTALYWYRQSLGQGLEFLIYFQGNSAPDKSGLPSDRFSAERTGGSVSTLTIQRTQQEDSAVYLCASSLIGGPGTEAFFGQGTRLTVV.

This clonotype was seen ten or more times. The chain has TRBV9 and TRBJ2-1; 7 positions agree with TRBD1. Unmatched junction bases numbered 6, after V lost 1 base and J lost 8 bases. The CDR3 has 14 amino acids. CDR1 SGDLS and CDR2 YYNGEE come from the germline V gene. The CDR3: CASSVRPGQYEQFF. CDR3 coding DNA: TGTGCCAGCAGCGTAAGACCGGGACAGTATGAGCAGTTCTTC.

This clonotype was recorded many times. This sequence joins TRBV27 and TRBJ2-1; 8 positions agree with TRBD1. CDR3 size: 14 residues. Trimming took 7 bases from V and 7 from J; bases not matched to a gene: 9. Per the germline V gene, CDR1 is MNHEY and CDR2 is SMNVEV (reference sequence). CDR3 residues: CASILTGDGNEQFF. CDR3 DNA: TGTGCCAGCATCCTGACAGGGGATGGAAATGAGCAGTTCTTC.

V is TRBV21-1 and J is TRBJ2-7. TRBV21-1 is listed as a pseudogene. This CDR3 is built from 8 residues. The CDR3 protein is CASPRQYV. The CDR3 nucleotides read TGTGCCAGCCCCAGGCAGTACGTC.

This clonotype was seen more than once but under ten times. The chain uses TRBV5-6 and TRBJ1-5; unclear D gene. The V end lost 2 bases, the J end lost 7 bases, and 7 bases lay between the germline ends. The germline gives CDR1 SGHDT, CDR2 YYEEEE. The CDR3 contains 12 residues. The CDR3 nucleotides are TGTGCCAGCAGCTTAGGAGCACAGCCCCAGCATTTT. Protein product: CASSLGAQPQHF.

This clonotype has a count of ten or more. The rearrangement links TRBV5-1 to TRBJ2-7, with TRBD1 identical over 7 bases. CDR3 size: 16 residues. After removal of 0 bases from V and 3 bases from J, the junction contained 9 bases not matched to a gene. CDR1 is SGHRS and CDR2 is YFSETQ in the germline V gene. The CDR3 is CASSLAIGTAVYEQYF. The CDR3 DNA sequence: TGCGCCAGCAGCTTGGCGATTGGGACAGCAGTCTACGAGCAGTACTTC. The variable domain in full, completed from reference TRBV5-1 and TRBJ2-7, reads KAGVTQTPRYLIKTRGQQVTLSCSPISGHRSVSWYQQTPGQGLQFLFEYFSETQRNKGNFPGRFSGRQFSNSRSEMNVSTLELGDSALYLCASSLAIGTAVYEQYFGPGTRLTVT.

At least ten counts were recorded for this clonotype. The chain has TRBV24-1 and TRBJ2-3, with D perhaps matching TRBD1 (6 bases). There are 15 residues in the CDR3. In germline, CDR1 is KGHDR, CDR2 SFDVKD. The V end lost 2 bases, the J end lost 2 bases, and 10 bases lay between the germline ends. CDR3 amino acids: CATSDYRETTDTQYF. In DNA form, the CDR3 reads TGTGCCACCAGTGATTACAGGGAGACCACAGATACGCAGTATTTT.

The chain uses TRBV7-3 and TRBJ2-5; 7 nucleotides align to TRBD1. Per germline, CDR1 SGHTA and CDR2 FQGTGA. The length of the CDR3 is 13 residues. V shed 8 bases, J shed 1 base, and the junction held 4 bases outside the gene matches. This chain's CDR3 is CASSKGAQETQYF. Written as DNA, the CDR3 is TGTGCCAGCTCCAAGGGGGCCCAAGAGACCCAGTACTTC.

This chain links TRBV5-4 with TRBJ2-7; 8 bases are a match to TRBD1. The V segment lost 0 bases and the J segment 1 base; nucleotides outside the gene matches: 3. This CDR3 comprises 15 residues. Germline V lookup: CDR1 SGHNT, CDR2 YYREEE (reference sequence). The CDR3 DNA reads TGTGCCAGCAGCTTGGGGACAGGGCCATCCTACGAGCAGTACTTC. It yields the protein CASSLGTGPSYEQYF.